The 19 T cell receptor beta chains reported below all come from one sample, sequenced in a study of spatial heterogeneity in lung cancer. The sample's time point: sample taken at primary tumor resection. From the 5' RACE reads, TCRdb called clonotypes with MiXCR, one entry per CDR3 protein. The data show roughly 25,000 distinct CDR3 sequences, 6% to 7.5% seen once. Sequencing was performed on PBMCs, taken at surgery. The receptor source for this set is a male donor with early-stage non-small cell lung cancer.

This clonotype was detected many times. This chain joins TRBV20-1 and TRBJ2-5; 8 positions match TRBD1. This CDR3 has 16 residues. V lost 4 bases, J lost 1 base, and 11 bases stayed unmatched. From germline, CDR1 is DFQATT and CDR2 SNEGSKA (reference sequence). CDR3 loop: CSATDPFRGLQETQYF. The CDR3 DNA sequence: TGCAGTGCTACAGACCCGTTCAGGGGGCTCCAAGAGACCCAGTACTTC.

By frequency in the sample, this clonotype is medium-sized. The CDR3 reads CASSLSTSGSNTGELFF. The CDR3 DNA is TGTGCCAGCAGCCTGTCGACTAGCGGTTCGAACACCGGGGAGCTGTTTTTT. This chain uses TRBV7-9 with TRBJ2-2; 9 bases fit TRBD2. Germline V gene lookup returns CDR1 SEHNR and CDR2 FQNEAQ (reference sequence). The ends lost 5 bases at V and 0 bases at J; junction bases unmatched: 7. The CDR3 sequence is 17 residues long.

The chain carries TRBV5-4 and TRBJ2-3; 8 bases map to TRBD2. Trimming took 0 bases from V and 2 from J; bases not matched to a gene: 2. The CDR3 is 15 amino acids. The V gene's germline CDR1 is SGHNT and CDR2 YYREEE (reference sequence). The CDR3 loop is CASSLDSGITDTQYF. The CDR3 DNA is TGTGCCAGCAGCTTGGATAGCGGGATCACAGATACGCAGTATTTT.

This clonotype was seen only a few times. This chain joins TRBV4-1 and TRBJ1-5, with a tentative D call TRBD1 (5 bases). Trimming took 3 bases from V and 0 from J, leaving 18 bases between them. The CDR3 is 18 amino acids. Per germline, CDR1 MGHRA and CDR2 YSYEKL. In DNA, the CDR3 is TGCGCCAGCAGCCATACACAGGCGACCGACTATAGCAATCAGCCCCAGCATTTT. Protein: CASSHTQATDYSNQPQHF.

This clonotype was recorded at least ten times. J is TRBJ2-4 and V is TRBV29-1; D assignment may be TRBD1 or TRBD2 (5 bases each). V was shortened by 7 bases and J by 0 bases, with 10 bases between the two germline ends. Germline CDR1 is SQVTM and CDR2 is ANQGSEA. This CDR3 comprises 13 residues. The CDR3 loop is CSGRTSAKNIQYF. The CDR3 nucleotides read TGCAGCGGGAGGACATCAGCCAAAAACATTCAGTACTTC.

This clonotype has only a few counts. V is TRBV7-2 and J is TRBJ2-5; tentative D call: TRBD2 (7 bases). Per the germline V gene, CDR1 is SGHTA and CDR2 is FQGNSA. The CDR3 covers 15 residues. V was shortened by 2 bases and J by 2 bases, with 12 bases between the two germline ends. CDR3 residues: CASSLIGGQQETQYF. CDR3 bases: TGTGCCAGCAGCTTAATCGGGGGGCAACAAGAGACCCAGTACTTC.

This clonotype was detected many times. This chain links TRBV20-1 with TRBJ1-5; D call uncertain. V dropped 2 bases and J dropped 4 bases, with 12 bases sitting between them. CDR3 length: 14 amino acids. Germline V gene data show CDR1 as DFQATT and CDR2 as SNEGSKA (reference sequence). CDR3 protein: CSARTGSENQPQHF. The CDR3, as DNA: TGCAGTGCTAGAACCGGATCTGAAAATCAGCCCCAGCATTTT.

V and J are TRBV5-6 and TRBJ1-6, with TRBD1 identical over 7 bases. V gave up 3 bases and J gave up 5 bases; unmatched junction bases: 8. The germline V gene encodes CDR1 SGHDT and CDR2 YYEEEE. The CDR3 contains 16 residues. CDR3 residues: CASSYRGQIDNSPLHF. Written as DNA, the CDR3 is TGTGCCAGCAGCTACCGGGGACAGATAGATAATTCACCCCTCCACTTT.

This clonotype is termed medium-sized. This chain connects TRBV2 to TRBJ2-4, with D unresolved. V lost 3 bases, J lost 6 bases, and 18 bases lay in between. CDR3 size: 16 residues. Germline V lookup: CDR1 SNHLY, CDR2 FYNNEI. CDR3 region: CASSDRRTFPLNIQYF. In DNA form, the CDR3 reads TGTGCCAGCAGTGATCGAAGGACCTTTCCCTTAAACATTCAGTACTTC. Full variable domain (remainder filled in from reference TRBV2 and TRBJ2-4): EPEVTQTPSHQVTQMGQEVILRCVPISNHLYFYWYRQILGQKVEFLVSFYNNEISEKSEIFDDQFSVERPDGSNFTLKIRSTKLEDSAMYFCASSDRRTFPLNIQYFGAGTRLSVL.

In this sample, this clonotype turned up many times. This chain uses TRBV6-1 with TRBJ2-7; D might be TRBD1 or TRBD2, each matching 5 bases. V lost 2 bases, J lost 6 bases, and 11 bases lay in between. CDR1 is MNHNS and CDR2 is SASEGT in the germline V gene. This CDR3 has 13 amino acids. This chain's CDR3 is CASSENWGSEQYV. In DNA form, the CDR3 reads TGTGCCAGCAGTGAAAATTGGGGGTCCGAGCAGTACGTC.

In this sample, this clonotype turned up a few times. The V gene is TRBV7-2, the J gene TRBJ2-5; TRBD2 matches 9 bases. The CDR3 totals 15 residues. Germline-derived CDR1 and CDR2 are SGHTA and FQGNSA. The V and J ends lost 3 bases and 4 bases, in that order; junction bases with no gene match: 6. The CDR3 sequence: CASSFYGSGGETQYF. The CDR3 DNA reads as TGTGCCAGCAGCTTTTATGGTAGCGGGGGAGAGACCCAGTACTTC.

Sample share makes this clonotype medium-sized. This rearrangement joins TRBV10-3 to TRBJ2-2, with TRBD1 identical over 9 bases. The V gene's germline CDR1 is ENHRY and CDR2 SYGVKD. This CDR3 is 18 amino acids long. The ends lost 0 bases at V and 5 bases at J; junction bases unmatched: 10. The CDR3 nucleotides read TGTGCCATCAGTGAGTCGACTACTGGACAGGGGAGAACCGGGGAGCTGTTTTTT. Protein sequence: CAISESTTGQGRTGELFF.

This clonotype was seen at least ten times. The rearrangement links TRBV7-9 to TRBJ2-1; 8 bases are a match to TRBD2. Germline lookup yields CDR1 SEHNR and CDR2 FQNEAQ (reference sequence). The CDR3 extends over 15 amino acids. V dropped 1 base and J dropped 9; count of bases not matched to a gene: 8. The CDR3 sequence: CASSLGSGSLSEQFF. Written as DNA, the CDR3 is TGTGCCAGCAGCTTAGGAAGCGGGAGTTTGTCTGAGCAGTTCTTC.

This clonotype was observed at least ten times. The chain combines TRBV5-1 with TRBJ2-1; D not resolved. V was trimmed by 0 bases and J by 9 bases, leaving 7 bases between them. Looked up from germline, CDR1 is SGHRS and CDR2 is YFSETQ. CDR3 length: 12 residues. CDR3 in DNA: TGCGCCAGCAGCTTGGAGGGTAGTGAGCAGTTCTTC. It codes for CASSLEGSEQFF.

This clonotype was seen more than once but under ten times. V and J are TRBV20-1 and TRBJ2-1; TRBD2 matches at 7 bases. Germline V gene sequence: CDR1 DFQATT, CDR2 SNEGSKA (reference sequence). V lost 3 bases and J lost 3; bases outside the gene matches: 11. There are 16 residues in the CDR3. The CDR3 sequence is CSASSPLAGVYNEQFF. The CDR3 bases are TGCAGTGCTAGTTCCCCCTTAGCGGGCGTCTACAATGAGCAGTTCTTC.

This clonotype was detected only a few times. The rearrangement links TRBV7-9 to TRBJ2-5; weak D call: TRBD1 (6 bases). V was cut by 8 bases and J by 2 bases, with 9 bases left in between. In germline, CDR1 is SEHNR, CDR2 FQNEAQ (reference sequence). This CDR3 comprises 12 residues. CDR3 bases: TGTGCCAGCGTCACAGGGCAAGAGACCCAGTACTTC. This sequence encodes CASVTGQETQYF.

This clonotype was seen at least ten times. This chain links TRBV9 with TRBJ2-3; D not resolved. Trimming removed 2 bases at V and 4 bases at J, with 5 bases between. Per the germline V gene, CDR1 is SGDLS and CDR2 is YYNGEE. The CDR3 is made up of 12 amino acids. CDR3 in amino acids: CASSVGADTQYF. The DNA of the CDR3 is TGTGCCAGCAGCGTTGGGGCAGATACGCAGTATTTT. The whole variable domain, filled in from reference TRBV9 and TRBJ2-3, reads DSGVTQTPKHLITATGQRVTLRCSPRSGDLSVYWYQQSLDQGLQFLIQYYNGEERAKGNILERFSAQQFPDLHSELNLSSLELGDSALYFCASSVGADTQYFGPGTRLTVL.

The chain carries TRBV5-1 and TRBJ2-1; weak D call: TRBD2 (5 bases). There are 16 residues in the CDR3. Germline loops: CDR1 SGHRS, CDR2 YFSETQ. With 2 bases removed from V and 6 bases from J, the gap between germline ends came to 18 bases. The CDR3 spells CASSLRVGSGGNEQFF. CDR3 nucleotides: TGCGCCAGCAGCTTAAGGGTCGGGTCTGGAGGCAATGAGCAGTTCTTC.

Ten or more counts support this clonotype. The chain uses TRBV12-3 or TRBV12-4 and TRBJ2-5; the D gene is possibly TRBD2 (5 bases). With 6 bases removed from V and 5 bases from J, the gap between germline ends came to 10 bases. The CDR3 contains 12 residues. The CDR3 loop is CASSRTLETQYF. CDR3 bases: TGTGCCAGCAGCCGGACTCTCGAGACCCAGTACTTC.